The 10 T cell receptor beta chains listed next were all sequenced from one sample in a study of vaccination and CD4 T cells after COVID-19. Treatment given: roughly ten-day PBMC culture with coronavirus spike peptide pools or control peptides (ViraFEST assay). Cultured CD4+ T cells had their DNA profiled by the Oncomine TCR Beta short-read assay. TCRdb fed the PCR reads into MiXCR, producing one record per CDR3 protein. The sample holds roughly 9,800 distinct CDR3 sequences, 55% to 75% seen once. No cognate antigen is known for these TCRs. The sequencing sample was made of CD4+ T cells from blood, cultured in vitro. Source of these receptors: a human donor who had recovered from COVID-19.

CDR3 DNA: TGTGCCAGCAGCAATCCCTGGCCGAATAACTATGGCTACACCTTC. This gives the protein CASSNPWPNNYGYTF. This chain joins TRBV21-1 and TRBJ1-2; TRBD1, the table's D call, was not compared with the DNA. TRBV21-1 is a pseudogene locus. This CDR3 has 15 amino acids.

The J gene is TRBJ2-7, the V gene TRBV7-9; tentative D call: TRBD2 (5 bases). The CDR3 consists of 13 residues. Trimming stripped 8 bases from V and 5 bases from J, with 16 bases between. Germline V gene sequence: CDR1 SEHNR, CDR2 FQNEAQ (reference sequence). The CDR3 nucleotides are TGTGCCAGCTTCCGAACGGACTCAGACGAGCAGTACTTC. Its translation is CASFRTDSDEQYF.

This rearrangement joins TRBV9 to TRBJ2-5; D possibly corresponds to TRBD2 (5 bases). CDR1 and CDR2 (germline): SGDLS, YYNGEE. Trimming shortened V by 7 bases and J by 7 bases, and 17 bases separated the two germline ends. The CDR3 spans 13 residues. The CDR3 DNA reads as TGTGCCAGCGCTGGGTGGGAACGGGGGACCCAGTACTTC. Translated: CASAGWERGTQYF.

The chain links TRBV12-3 or TRBV12-4 to TRBJ1-5, with 8 bases identical to TRBD1. V was pared by 3 bases and J by 2 bases, with 6 bases of the junction left unmatched. This CDR3 comprises 16 residues. CDR3 bases: TGTGCCAGCAGTTTGTCGCAGGGGGCGGGCAATCAGCCCCAGCATTTT. Its protein product is CASSLSQGAGNQPQHF.

V and J are TRBV6-2 or TRBV6-3 and TRBJ1-5, with D unclear. The CDR3 totals 14 residues. V shed 2 bases and J shed 5 bases, with 10 bases lying between them. Germline-derived CDR1 and CDR2 are MNHEY and SVGEGT. CDR3 sequence: CASSYEGFHQPQHF. In DNA form, the CDR3 reads TGTGCCAGCAGTTACGAGGGATTCCATCAGCCCCAGCATTTT.

The chain recombines TRBV19 with TRBJ1-5, with D perhaps matching TRBD1 (5 bases). The V and J ends lost 10 bases and 5 bases respectively, with 18 bases between them. This CDR3 is 14 amino acids long. CDR1 is LNHDA, CDR2 SQIVND, per germline (reference sequence). The CDR3 protein is CATRPNGGDQPQHF. The CDR3 nucleotides are TGTGCCACCCGACCAAACGGGGGGGATCAGCCCCAGCATTTT.

The chain has TRBV7-2 and TRBJ1-5, with D possibly TRBD1 on 6 matching bases. Trimming removed 5 bases at V and 4 bases at J, with 9 bases between. This CDR3 has 13 amino acids. The germline gives CDR1 SGHTA, CDR2 FQGNSA. This CDR3 is CTSSPDRNQPQHF. The CDR3 DNA reads as TGTACCAGCAGCCCTGACAGGAATCAGCCCCAGCATTTT.

The chain couples TRBV12-3 or TRBV12-4 to TRBJ2-7, with D perhaps matching TRBD2 (5 bases). The CDR3 sequence is 15 residues long. V lost 8 bases, J lost 2 bases, and 19 bases lay in between. In nucleotides, the CDR3 is TGTGCCAGCGGAAAGGAGAGCTTGGGAGCCTACGAGCAGTACTTC. It specifies CASGKESLGAYEQYF.

V and J are TRBV25-1 and TRBJ1-2, with TRBD1 matching 7 bases. The V gene end was trimmed by 4 bases and the J gene end by 2 bases; junction bases not matched to a gene: 10. Germline assignment: CDR1 MGHDK and CDR2 SYGVNS. CDR3 length: 16 amino acids. CDR3 amino acids: CASSGRGPLGNYGYTF. The CDR3 region has the DNA TGTGCCAGCAGTGGAAGGGGGCCTCTCGGCAACTATGGCTACACCTTC.

The CDR3 is CSARRGGRTEAFF. The CDR3 DNA is TGCAGTGCTAGAAGGGGGGGTCGGACTGAAGCTTTCTTT. The V and J genes are TRBV20-1 and TRBJ1-1; D possibly corresponds to TRBD1 (6 bases). The germline CDR1 and CDR2 sequences are DFQATT and SNEGSKA (reference sequence). V was shortened by 2 bases and J by 5 bases, with 12 bases between the two germline ends. The CDR3 is 13 amino acids.